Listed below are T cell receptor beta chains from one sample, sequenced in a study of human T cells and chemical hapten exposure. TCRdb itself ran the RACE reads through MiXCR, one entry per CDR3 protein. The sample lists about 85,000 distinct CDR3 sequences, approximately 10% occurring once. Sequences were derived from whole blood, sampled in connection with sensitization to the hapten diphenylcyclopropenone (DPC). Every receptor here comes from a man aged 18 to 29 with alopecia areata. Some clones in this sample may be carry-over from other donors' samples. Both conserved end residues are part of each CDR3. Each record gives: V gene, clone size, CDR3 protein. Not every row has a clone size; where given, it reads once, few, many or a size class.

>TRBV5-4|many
CASSLEGGALAFF
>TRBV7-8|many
CASSLAWESSYNEQFF
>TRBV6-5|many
CASSHPNTEAFF
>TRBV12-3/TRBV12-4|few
CASSFRGVYGYTF
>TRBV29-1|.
CSVETDNQPQHF
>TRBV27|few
CASSLREGAGELFF
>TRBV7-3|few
CASSLMAGPQETQYF
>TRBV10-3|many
CAVEGGESTDTQYF
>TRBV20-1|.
CSAPPPTGSGNTIYF
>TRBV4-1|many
CASSLSGPTNEKLFF
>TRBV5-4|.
CASSLVGVPEAFF
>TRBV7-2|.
CASSTRDRAGANVLTF
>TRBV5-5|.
CASSLVGEDTEAFF
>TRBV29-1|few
CSVEWRGLNGYTF
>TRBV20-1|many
CSARDPGANEKLFF
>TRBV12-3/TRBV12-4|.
CASNYWASTRRNEQFF
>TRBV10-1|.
CASSERGRTEAFF
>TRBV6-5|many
CASSYTGGNEQFF
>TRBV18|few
CASSPPARETQYF
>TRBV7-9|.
CASSFTTGISEQYF
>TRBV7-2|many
CASSSEATPYNEQFF
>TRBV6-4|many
CASSTERGAGEQFF
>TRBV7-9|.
CASSRQTGGGNQPQHF
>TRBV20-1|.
CSARGTGPNQPQHF
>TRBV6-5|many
CASSYVRGDPPSGANVLTF
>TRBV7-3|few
CASSPPGQNYNEQFF
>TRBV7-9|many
CASSYHYGYTF
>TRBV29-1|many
CSVNQRSTDTQYF
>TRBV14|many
CASQFVQGWGEAFF
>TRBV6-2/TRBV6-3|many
CASSRDRGIANTGELFF
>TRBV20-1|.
CSATTGVDEQFF
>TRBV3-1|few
CASKDAGTQYNEQFF
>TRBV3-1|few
CASSPIGRVGQRLKTQYF
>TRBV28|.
CASSDQGHTEAFF
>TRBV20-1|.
CSARSPGRFNEKLFF
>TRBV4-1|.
CASSQVGSGANVLTF
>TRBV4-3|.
CASSQDLQGSQPQHF
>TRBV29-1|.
CSVAGTTGELFF
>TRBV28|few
CASSLQAAQYF
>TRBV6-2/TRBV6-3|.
CASSPDRGYTF
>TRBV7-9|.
CASNSGYLERGANTEAFF
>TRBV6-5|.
CASSYSQQETQYF
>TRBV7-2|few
CASSLWGRTGRADTQYF
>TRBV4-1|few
CASSHSSGTNNSPLHF
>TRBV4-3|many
CASSQVSGYGYTF
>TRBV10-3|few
CAISVQGYTDTQYF
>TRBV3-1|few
CASSQDRFYGYTF
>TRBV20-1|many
CSARAQGMETQYF
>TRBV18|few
CASSATLTGGQPQHF
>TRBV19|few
CASSIAASTDTQYF
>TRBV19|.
CASSWDRGVEQYF
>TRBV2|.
CASSEYAAGVNEQFF
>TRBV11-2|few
CASSPRGVGNQPQHF
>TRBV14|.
CASSQGGGLGYNEQFF
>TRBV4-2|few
CASSQELAEGDTQYF
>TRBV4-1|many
CASSQASTYNEQFF
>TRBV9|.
CASSAGVRLDEQFF